This T cell receptor (beta chain) was profiled in a study of blood T cell repertoires in COVID-19. Study background: COVID-19 samples from acute and convalescent phases originated in the United States, Italy and Spain. T cells, B-cell-depleted T cells, or PBMCs supplied cDNA or gDNA.

Unmatched junction bases numbered 7, after V lost 5 bases and J lost 5 bases. This CDR3 is 15 amino acids long. Germline V gives CDR1 KGHSH, CDR2 LQKENI. Original processing notes: Amplification from reference gene primers served as the basis for estimated nucleated cell counts. This table comes from immunoSEQ multiplex PCR, and its TCRdb copy is limited to in-frame clones, with some not included. D and trimming were read from the DNA, whereas the V and J calls and clone size are those reported in that table. The table shows roughly 140,000 clones, with about nine tenths occurring only once. This rearrangement joins TRBV18 to TRBJ2-2, with 8 bases matching TRBD1. The origin of this receptor is a woman aged 60-75 years with active or convalescent COVID-19. Sequencing was carried out using peripheral blood. The CDR3 spells CASSGGQGGTGELFF. The CDR3 nucleotides are TGTGCCAGCTCAGGCGGACAGGGCGGAACCGGGGAGCTGTTTTTT.